These 8 T cell receptor beta chains were all obtained from the same sample, sequenced in a study of spatial heterogeneity in lung cancer. As to time point: sample taken at primary tumor resection. No cell sorting; template was whole RNA from tumor, lung tissue or PBMC. TCRdb reanalysed the 5' RACE reads using MiXCR and keeps one entry per CDR3 protein. Found here are more than 9,500 distinct CDR3 sequences, approximately 6% of them singletons; the top ten hold approximately 10%. The material sequenced was normal lung tissue next to the tumor, taken at surgery. The receptors here all came from a male donor with early-stage non-small cell lung cancer.

By frequency in the sample, this clonotype is medium-sized (0.01 to 0.1%). The chain joins TRBV5-4 to TRBJ1-5, with 10 positions matching TRBD1. CDR3 length: 15 amino acids. V gave up 0 bases and J gave up 8 bases; unmatched junction bases: 5. Germline V gives CDR1 SGHNT, CDR2 YYREEE (reference sequence). The CDR3 region is CASSLGQGASEPQHF. CDR3 in DNA: TGTGCCAGCAGCTTGGGACAGGGGGCTAGTGAGCCCCAGCATTTT.

This clonotype was detected ten times or more. The V and J genes are TRBV6-2 or TRBV6-3 and TRBJ2-2; D might be TRBD1 (6 bases). This CDR3 has 12 amino acids. V lost 7 bases, J lost 5 bases, and 8 bases lay in between. CDR1 is MNHEY, CDR2 SVGEGT, per germline. The DNA of the CDR3 is TGTGCCAGCAAGAGGGGGACCGGGGAGCTGTTTTTT. Protein product: CASKRGTGELFF.

This clonotype was recorded at least ten times. The V call is TRBV11-2, the J call TRBJ2-7; 9 bases line up with TRBD1. Germline trimming cut 5 bases from V and 4 bases from J; bases unmatched to any gene: 3. The CDR3 loop spans 13 amino acids. Germline V gene sequence: CDR1 SGHAT, CDR2 FQNNGV. The CDR3 region has the DNA TGTGCCAGCAGCCGGGACAGGGATTACGAGCAGTACTTC. It is translated as CASSRDRDYEQYF.

This clonotype has at least ten counts. The rearrangement joins TRBV7-9 to TRBJ1-2; maybe TRBD1 (6 bases). The CDR3 extends over 14 amino acids. Germline lookup yields CDR1 SEHNR and CDR2 FQNEAQ (reference sequence). V was trimmed by 3 bases and J by 4 bases, leaving 12 bases between them. The CDR3 loop reads CASSLDSLLYGYTF. Here the CDR3 DNA reads TGTGCCAGCAGCTTGGACAGCCTACTCTATGGCTACACCTTC.

At least ten counts were recorded for this clonotype. The rearrangement links TRBV20-1 to TRBJ1-4; the D is unclear. The germline gives CDR1 DFQATT, CDR2 SNEGSKA (reference sequence). CDR3 size: 15 residues. V lost 0 bases and J 0 bases, leaving 8 bases between the germline ends. The CDR3 DNA sequence: TGCAGTGCTAGAGATCCGCGGCCAACTAATGAAAAACTGTTTTTT. This gives the protein CSARDPRPTNEKLFF.

This clonotype was detected many times. The V and J genes are TRBV29-1 and TRBJ2-3, with no clear D. The germline V gene has CDR1 SQVTM and CDR2 ANQGSEA. The CDR3 totals 12 residues. V lost 0 bases and J 2 bases, leaving 3 bases between the germline ends. CDR3 amino acids: CSVEDYTDTQYF. CDR3 sequence (DNA): TGCAGCGTTGAAGACTACACAGATACGCAGTATTTT.

The J gene is TRBJ1-1, the V gene TRBV5-1; D is unclear. The CDR3 totals 14 residues. Between the trimmed V and J ends, which lost 0 bases and 5 bases, there was a span of 11 bases. Germline V gives CDR1 SGHRS, CDR2 YFSETQ. For the CDR3, the DNA is TGCGCCAGCAGCTTGGGATTCGACCGAACTGAAGCTTTCTTT. Protein sequence: CASSLGFDRTEAFF.

In this sample, this clonotype is medium-sized. The chain uses TRBV18 and TRBJ1-2, with a possible D match to TRBD1 (5 bases). The V end was cut by 3 bases, the J end by 4 bases, with 15 bases between. This CDR3 has 15 residues. Germline V gene lookup returns CDR1 KGHSH and CDR2 LQKENI. CDR3 DNA sequence: TGTGCCAGCTCACCGACAGACCAAGGCGTCTATGGCTACACCTTC. Its translation is CASSPTDQGVYGYTF.